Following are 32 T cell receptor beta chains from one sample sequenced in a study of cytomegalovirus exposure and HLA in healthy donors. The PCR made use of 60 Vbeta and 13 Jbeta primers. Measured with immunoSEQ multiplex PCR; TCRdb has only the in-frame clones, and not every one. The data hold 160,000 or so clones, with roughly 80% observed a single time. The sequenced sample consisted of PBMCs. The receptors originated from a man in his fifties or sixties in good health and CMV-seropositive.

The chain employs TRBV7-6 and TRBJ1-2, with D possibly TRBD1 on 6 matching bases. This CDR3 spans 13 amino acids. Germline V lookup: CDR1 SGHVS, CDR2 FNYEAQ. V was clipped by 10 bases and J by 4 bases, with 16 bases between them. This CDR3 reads CATERDTGYGYTF. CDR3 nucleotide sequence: TGTGCCACCGAGAGGGACACGGGCTATGGCTACACCTTC.

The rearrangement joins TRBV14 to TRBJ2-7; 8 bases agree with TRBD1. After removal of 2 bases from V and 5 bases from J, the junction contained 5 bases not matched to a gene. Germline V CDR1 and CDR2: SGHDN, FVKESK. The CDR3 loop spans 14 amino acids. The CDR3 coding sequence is TGTGCCAGCAGCCAACAGGGGGCGGTTAACGAGCAGTACTTC. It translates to CASSQQGAVNEQYF.

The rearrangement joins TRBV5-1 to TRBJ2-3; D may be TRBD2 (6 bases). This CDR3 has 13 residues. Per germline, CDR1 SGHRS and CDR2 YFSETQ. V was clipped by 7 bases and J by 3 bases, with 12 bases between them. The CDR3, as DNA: TGCGCCAGCCGCGGGGACTTGACAGATACGCAGTATTTT. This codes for CASRGDLTDTQYF.

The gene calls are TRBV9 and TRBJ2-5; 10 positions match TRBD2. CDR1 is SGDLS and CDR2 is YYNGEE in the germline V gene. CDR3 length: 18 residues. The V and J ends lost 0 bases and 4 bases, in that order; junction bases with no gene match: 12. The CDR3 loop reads CASSVGGASGGAGETQYF. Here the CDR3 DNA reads TGTGCCAGCAGCGTAGGAGGGGCCAGCGGGGGGGCGGGAGAGACCCAGTACTTC.

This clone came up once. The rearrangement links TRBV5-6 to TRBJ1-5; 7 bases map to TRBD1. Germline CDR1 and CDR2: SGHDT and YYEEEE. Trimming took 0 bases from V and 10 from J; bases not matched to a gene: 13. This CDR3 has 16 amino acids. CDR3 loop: CASSLGGYRPGGPQHF. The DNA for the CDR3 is TGTGCCAGCAGCTTGGGGGGCTACAGACCAGGGGGTCCCCAGCATTTT.

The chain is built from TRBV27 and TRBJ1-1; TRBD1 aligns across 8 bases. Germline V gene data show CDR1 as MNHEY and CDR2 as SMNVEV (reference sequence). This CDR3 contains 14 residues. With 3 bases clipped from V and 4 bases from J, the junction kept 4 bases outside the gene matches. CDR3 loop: CASSFSTGGTEAFF. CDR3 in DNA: TGTGCCAGCAGTTTCTCCACAGGGGGCACTGAAGCTTTCTTT.

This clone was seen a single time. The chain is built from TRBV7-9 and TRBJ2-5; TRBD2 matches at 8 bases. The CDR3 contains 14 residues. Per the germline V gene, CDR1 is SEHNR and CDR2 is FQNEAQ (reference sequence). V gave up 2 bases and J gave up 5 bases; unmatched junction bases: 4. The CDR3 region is CASSLPSGRETQYF. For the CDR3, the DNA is TGTGCCAGCAGCTTACCTAGCGGGCGGGAGACCCAGTACTTC.

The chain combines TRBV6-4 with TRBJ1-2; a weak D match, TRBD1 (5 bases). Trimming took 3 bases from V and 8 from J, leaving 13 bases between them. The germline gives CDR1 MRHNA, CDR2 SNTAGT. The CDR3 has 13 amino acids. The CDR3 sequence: CASSEIQGYGYTF. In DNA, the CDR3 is TGTGCCAGCAGTGAAATCCAGGGATACGGCTACACCTTC.

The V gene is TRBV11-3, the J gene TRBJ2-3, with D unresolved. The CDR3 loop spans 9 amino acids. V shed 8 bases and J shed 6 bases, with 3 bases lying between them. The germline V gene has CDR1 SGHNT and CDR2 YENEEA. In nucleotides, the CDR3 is TGTGCCAGCGGCGATACGCAGTATTTT. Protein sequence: CASGDTQYF.

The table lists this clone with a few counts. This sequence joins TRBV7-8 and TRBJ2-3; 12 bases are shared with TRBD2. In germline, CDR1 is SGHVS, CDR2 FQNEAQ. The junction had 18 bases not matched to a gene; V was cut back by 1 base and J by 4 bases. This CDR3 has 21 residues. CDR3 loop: CASSLGFWTSGMGRSADTQYF. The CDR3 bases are TGTGCCAGCAGCTTAGGCTTTTGGACTAGCGGGATGGGAAGGTCTGCAGATACGCAGTATTTT.

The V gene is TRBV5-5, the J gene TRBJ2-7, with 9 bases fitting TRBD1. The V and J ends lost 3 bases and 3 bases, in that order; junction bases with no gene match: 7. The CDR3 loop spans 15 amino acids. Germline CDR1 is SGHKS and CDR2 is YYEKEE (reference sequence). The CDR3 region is CASSSSGQGYYEQYF. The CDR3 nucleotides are TGTGCCAGCAGCTCCTCGGGACAGGGCTACTACGAGCAGTACTTC.

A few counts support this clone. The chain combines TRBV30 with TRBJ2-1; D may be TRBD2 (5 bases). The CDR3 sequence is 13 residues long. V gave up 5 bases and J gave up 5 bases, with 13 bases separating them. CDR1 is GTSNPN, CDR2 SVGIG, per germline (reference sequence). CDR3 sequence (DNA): TGTGCCTGGGGTGGGAGATCAGACAATGAGCAGTTCTTC. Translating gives CAWGGRSDNEQFF.

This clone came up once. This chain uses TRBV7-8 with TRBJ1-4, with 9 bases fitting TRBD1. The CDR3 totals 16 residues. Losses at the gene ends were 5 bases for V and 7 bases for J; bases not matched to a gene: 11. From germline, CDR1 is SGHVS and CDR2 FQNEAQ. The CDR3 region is CASSPQPGQGGEKLFF. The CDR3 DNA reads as TGTGCCAGCAGCCCACAGCCGGGACAGGGCGGTGAAAAACTGTTTTTT.

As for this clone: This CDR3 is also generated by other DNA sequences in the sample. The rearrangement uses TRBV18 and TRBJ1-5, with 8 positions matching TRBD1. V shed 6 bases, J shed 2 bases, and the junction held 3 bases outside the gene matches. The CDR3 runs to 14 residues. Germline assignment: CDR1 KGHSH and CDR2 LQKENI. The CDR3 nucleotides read TGTGCCAGCTCGCCGGGACAGGGCAATCAGCCCCAGCATTTT. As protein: CASSPGQGNQPQHF.

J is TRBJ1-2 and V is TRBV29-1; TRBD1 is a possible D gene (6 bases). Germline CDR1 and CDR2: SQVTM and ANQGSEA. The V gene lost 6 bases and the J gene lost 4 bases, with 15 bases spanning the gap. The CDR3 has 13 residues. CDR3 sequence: CSVQTGQGYGYTF. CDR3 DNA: TGCAGCGTGCAGACAGGCCAGGGCTATGGCTACACCTTC.

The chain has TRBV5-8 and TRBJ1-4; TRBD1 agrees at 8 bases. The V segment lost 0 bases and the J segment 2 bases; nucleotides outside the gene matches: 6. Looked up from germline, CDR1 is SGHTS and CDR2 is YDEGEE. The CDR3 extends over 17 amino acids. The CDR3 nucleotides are TGTGCCAGCAGCTTGGCTGGACAGGGCCGGACTAATGAAAAACTGTTTTTT. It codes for CASSLAGQGRTNEKLFF.

Here the CDR3 DNA reads TGCGCCAGCAGCCCGGGGAGGGTAGGCTCTATAGCGAACACCGGGGAGCTGTTTTTT. Amino acid sequence: CASSPGRVGSIANTGELFF. The chain employs TRBV5-1 and TRBJ2-2; 7 nucleotides match TRBD2. The CDR3 consists of 19 residues. The junction had 15 bases not matched to a gene; V was cut back by 4 bases and J by 0 bases. Germline V gene sequence: CDR1 SGHRS, CDR2 YFSETQ.

The CDR3 loop is CAAQWGENTEAFF. DNA for the CDR3: TGTGCCGCCCAGTGGGGGGAGAACACTGAAGCTTTCTTT. The chain uses TRBV6-6 and TRBJ1-1; maybe TRBD1 (5 bases). Germline V gene data show CDR1 as MNHNY and CDR2 as SVGAGI (reference sequence). V lost 11 bases and J lost 1, with 14 bases in between. The CDR3 totals 13 residues.

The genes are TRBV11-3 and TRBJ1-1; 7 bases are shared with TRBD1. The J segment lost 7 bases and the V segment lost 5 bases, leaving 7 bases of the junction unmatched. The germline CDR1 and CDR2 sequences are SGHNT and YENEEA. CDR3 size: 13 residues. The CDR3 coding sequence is TGTGCCAGCAGCACAAACCAGGGGGATGAAGCTTTCTTT. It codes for CASSTNQGDEAFF.

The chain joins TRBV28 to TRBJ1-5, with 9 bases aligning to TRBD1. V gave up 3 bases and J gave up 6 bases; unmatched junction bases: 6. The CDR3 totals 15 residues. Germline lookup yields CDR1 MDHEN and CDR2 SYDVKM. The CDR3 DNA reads TGTGCCAGCAGTTTCAACAGGGGGCAGGGTCAGCCCCAGCATTTT. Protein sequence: CASSFNRGQGQPQHF.

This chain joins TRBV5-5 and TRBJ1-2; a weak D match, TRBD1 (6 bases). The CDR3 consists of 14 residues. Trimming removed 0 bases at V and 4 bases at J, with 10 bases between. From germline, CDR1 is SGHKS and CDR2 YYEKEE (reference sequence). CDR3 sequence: CASSLGTAFYGYTF. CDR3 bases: TGTGCCAGCAGCTTGGGGACAGCCTTCTATGGCTACACCTTC. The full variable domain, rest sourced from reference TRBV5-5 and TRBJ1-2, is DAGVTQSPTHLIKTRGQQVTLRCSPISGHKSVSWYQQVLGQGPQFIFQYYEKEERGRGNFPDRFSARQFPNYSSELNVNALLLGDSALYLCASSLGTAFYGYTFGSGTRLTVV.

CDR3 sequence: CASSRTGALNYGYTF. The CDR3 nucleotides read TGTGCCAGCAGTAGGACAGGGGCCCTCAACTATGGCTACACCTTC. V gene TRBV28 combines with J gene TRBJ1-2, with 9 nucleotides matching TRBD1. CDR3 size: 15 residues. Germline loops: CDR1 MDHEN, CDR2 SYDVKM. After removal of 5 bases from V and 2 bases from J, the junction contained 6 bases not matched to a gene.

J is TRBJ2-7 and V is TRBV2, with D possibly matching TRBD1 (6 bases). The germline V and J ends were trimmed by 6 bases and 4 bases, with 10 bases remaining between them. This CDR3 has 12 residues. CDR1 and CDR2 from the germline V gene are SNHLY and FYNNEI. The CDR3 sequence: CASSLQGYEQYF. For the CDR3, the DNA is TGTGCCAGCAGCCTACAGGGTTACGAGCAGTACTTC. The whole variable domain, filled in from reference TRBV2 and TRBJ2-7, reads EPEVTQTPSHQVTQMGQEVILRCVPISNHLYFYWYRQILGQKVEFLVSFYNNEISEKSEIFDDQFSVERPDGSNFTLKIRSTKLEDSAMYFCASSLQGYEQYFGPGTRLTVT.

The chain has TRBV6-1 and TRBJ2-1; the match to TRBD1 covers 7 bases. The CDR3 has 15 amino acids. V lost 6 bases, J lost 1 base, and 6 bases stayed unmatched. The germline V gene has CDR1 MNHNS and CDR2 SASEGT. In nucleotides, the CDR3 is TGTGCCAGCAGGCGTAACAGGGGTTCCTACAATGAGCAGTTCTTC. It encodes CASRRNRGSYNEQFF.

The CDR3 region has the DNA TGCGCCAGCAGCTTGGCCCCCAGCTCCTACAATGAGCAGTTCTTC. It is translated as CASSLAPSSYNEQFF. This chain joins TRBV5-1 and TRBJ2-1; D is unclear. V shed 0 bases and J shed 0 bases, with 7 bases lying between them. This CDR3 has 15 amino acids. Germline CDR1 SGHRS, CDR2 YFSETQ.

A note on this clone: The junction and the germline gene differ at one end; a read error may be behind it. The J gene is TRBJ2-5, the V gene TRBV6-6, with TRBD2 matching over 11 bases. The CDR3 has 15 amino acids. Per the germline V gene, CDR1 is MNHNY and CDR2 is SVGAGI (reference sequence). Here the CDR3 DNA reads TGTGCCAGCAGGACTAGCGGGGTTTCTCAAGTGACCCAGTACTTC. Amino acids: CASRTSGVSQVTQYF.

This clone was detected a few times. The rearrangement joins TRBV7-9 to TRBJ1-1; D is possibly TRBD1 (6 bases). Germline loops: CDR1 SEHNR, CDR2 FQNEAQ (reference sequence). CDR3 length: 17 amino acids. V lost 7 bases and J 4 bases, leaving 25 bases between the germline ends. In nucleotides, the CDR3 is TGTGCCAGCACCCAGGGGAGGGCCAGGGAAGGGGTCACTGAAGCTTTCTTT. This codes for CASTQGRAREGVTEAFF. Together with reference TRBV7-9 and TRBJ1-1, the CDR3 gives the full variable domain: DTGVSQNPRHKITKRGQNVTFRCDPISEHNRLYWYRQTLGQGPEFLTYFQNEAQLEKSRLLSDRFSAERPKGSFSTLEIQRTEQGDSAMYLCASTQGRAREGVTEAFFGQGTRLTVV.

The CDR3 nucleotides are TGTGCCAGCAGCGAATTAACAGGGGCCAACTATGGCTACACCTTC. It codes for CASSELTGANYGYTF. The J gene is TRBJ1-2, the V gene TRBV27; 7 bases are shared with TRBD1. Trimming took 6 bases from V and 2 from J; bases not matched to a gene: 9. This CDR3 region has 15 residues. CDR1 and CDR2 (germline): MNHEY, SMNVEV (reference sequence).

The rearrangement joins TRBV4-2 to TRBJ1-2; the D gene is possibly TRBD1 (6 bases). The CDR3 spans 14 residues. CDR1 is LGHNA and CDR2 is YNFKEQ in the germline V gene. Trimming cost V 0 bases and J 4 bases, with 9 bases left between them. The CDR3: CASSQDRGIYGYTF. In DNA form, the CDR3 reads TGTGCCAGCAGCCAAGATAGGGGGATCTATGGCTACACCTTC.

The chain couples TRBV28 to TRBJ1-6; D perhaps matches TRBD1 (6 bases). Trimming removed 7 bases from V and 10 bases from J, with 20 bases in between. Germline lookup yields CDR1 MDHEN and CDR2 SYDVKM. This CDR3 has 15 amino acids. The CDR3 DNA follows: TGTGCCAGCAAAGCGGGAGGGGGGGATGAGTCACCCCTCCACTTT. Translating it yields CASKAGGGDESPLHF. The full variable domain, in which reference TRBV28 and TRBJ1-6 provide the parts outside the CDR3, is DVKVTQSSRYLVKRTGEKVFLECVQDMDHENMFWYRQDPGLGLRLIYFSYDVKMKEKGDIPEGYSVSREKKERFSLILESASTNQTSMYLCASKAGGGDESPLHFGNGTRLTVT.

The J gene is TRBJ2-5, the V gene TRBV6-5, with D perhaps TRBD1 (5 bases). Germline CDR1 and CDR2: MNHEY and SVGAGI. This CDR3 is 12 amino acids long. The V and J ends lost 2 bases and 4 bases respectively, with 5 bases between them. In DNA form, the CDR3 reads TGTGCCAGCAGTTACAGGGGAGAGACCCAGTACTTC. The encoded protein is CASSYRGETQYF.

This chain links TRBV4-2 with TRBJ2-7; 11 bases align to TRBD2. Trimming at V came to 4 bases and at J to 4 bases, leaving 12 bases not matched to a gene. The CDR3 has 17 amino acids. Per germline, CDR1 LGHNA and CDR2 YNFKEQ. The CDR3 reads CASSRGVAGGGEYEQYF. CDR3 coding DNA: TGTGCCAGCAGCCGCGGCGTAGCGGGAGGGGGTGAATACGAGCAGTACTTC.